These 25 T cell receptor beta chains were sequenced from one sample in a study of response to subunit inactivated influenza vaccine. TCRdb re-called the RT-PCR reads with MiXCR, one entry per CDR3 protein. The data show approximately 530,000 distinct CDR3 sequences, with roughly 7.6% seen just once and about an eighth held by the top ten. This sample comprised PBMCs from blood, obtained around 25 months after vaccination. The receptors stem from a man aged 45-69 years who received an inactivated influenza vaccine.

CDR3 amino acids: CASSPAGGLADTQYF. The DNA for the CDR3 is TGCGCCAGCAGCCCAGCGGGGGGGCTGGCAGATACGCAGTATTTT. The chain links TRBV4-1 to TRBJ2-3, with 10 nucleotides matching TRBD2. V shed 4 bases, J shed 4 bases, and the junction held 5 bases outside the gene matches. The CDR3 contains 15 residues. Germline-derived CDR1 and CDR2 are MGHRA and YSYEKL.

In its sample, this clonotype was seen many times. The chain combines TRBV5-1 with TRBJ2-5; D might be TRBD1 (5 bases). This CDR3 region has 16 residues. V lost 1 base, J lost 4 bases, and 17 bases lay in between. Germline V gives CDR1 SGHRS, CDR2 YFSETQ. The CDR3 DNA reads TGCGCCAGCAGCTTGCAGGGCTCGAGCGTAGTAGAGACCCAGTACTTC. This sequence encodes CASSLQGSSVVETQYF.

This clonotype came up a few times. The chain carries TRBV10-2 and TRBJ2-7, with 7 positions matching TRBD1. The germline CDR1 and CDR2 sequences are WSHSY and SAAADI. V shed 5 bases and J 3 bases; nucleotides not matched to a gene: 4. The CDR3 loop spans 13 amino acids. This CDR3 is CASSSRGSYEQYF. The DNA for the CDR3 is TGCGCCAGCAGTAGCAGGGGGAGCTACGAGCAGTACTTC.

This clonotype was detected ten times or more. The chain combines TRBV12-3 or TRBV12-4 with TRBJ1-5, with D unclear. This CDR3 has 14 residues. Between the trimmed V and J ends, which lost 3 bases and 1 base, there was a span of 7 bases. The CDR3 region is CASSFMGSNQPQHF. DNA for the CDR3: TGTGCCAGCAGTTTTATGGGGAGCAATCAGCCCCAGCATTTT.

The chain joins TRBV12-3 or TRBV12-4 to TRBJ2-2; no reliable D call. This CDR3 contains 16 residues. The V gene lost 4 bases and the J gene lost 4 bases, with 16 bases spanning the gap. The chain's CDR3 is CASSSLGFSSTGELFF. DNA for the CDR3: TGTGCCAGCAGTTCCCTAGGTTTTTCAAGCACCGGGGAGCTGTTTTTT.

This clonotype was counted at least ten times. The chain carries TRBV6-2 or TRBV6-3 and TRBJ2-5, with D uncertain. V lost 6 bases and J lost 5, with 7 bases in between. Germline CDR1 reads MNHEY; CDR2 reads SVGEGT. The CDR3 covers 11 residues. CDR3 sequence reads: CASRAFETQYF. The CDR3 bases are TGTGCCAGCAGAGCCTTCGAGACCCAGTACTTC.

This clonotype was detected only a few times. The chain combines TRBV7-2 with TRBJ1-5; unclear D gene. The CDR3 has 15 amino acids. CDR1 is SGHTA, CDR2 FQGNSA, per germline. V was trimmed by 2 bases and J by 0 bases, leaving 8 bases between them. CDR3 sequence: CASSLNANSNQPQHF. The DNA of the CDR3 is TGTGCCAGCAGCTTAAACGCCAATAGCAATCAGCCCCAGCATTTT. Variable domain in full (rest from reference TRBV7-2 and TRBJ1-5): GAGVSQSPSNKVTEKGKDVELRCDPISGHTALYWYRQSLGQGLEFLIYFQGNSAPDKSGLPSDRFSAERTGGSVSTLTIQRTQQEDSAVYLCASSLNANSNQPQHFGDGTRLSIL.

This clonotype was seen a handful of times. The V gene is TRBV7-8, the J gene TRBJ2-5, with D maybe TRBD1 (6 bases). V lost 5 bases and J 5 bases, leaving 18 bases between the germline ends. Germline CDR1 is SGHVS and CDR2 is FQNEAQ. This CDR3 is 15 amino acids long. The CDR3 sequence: CASSPQGTGRETQYF. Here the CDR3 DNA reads TGTGCCAGCAGCCCCCAAGGCACAGGGCGGGAGACCCAGTACTTC.

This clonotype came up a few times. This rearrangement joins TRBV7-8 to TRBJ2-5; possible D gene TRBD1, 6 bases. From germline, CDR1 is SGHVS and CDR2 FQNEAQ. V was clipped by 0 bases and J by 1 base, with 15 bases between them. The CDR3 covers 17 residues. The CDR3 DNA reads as TGTGCCAGCAGCTTAGCGGTACGAGGACAGCCCCAAGAGACCCAGTACTTC. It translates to CASSLAVRGQPQETQYF.

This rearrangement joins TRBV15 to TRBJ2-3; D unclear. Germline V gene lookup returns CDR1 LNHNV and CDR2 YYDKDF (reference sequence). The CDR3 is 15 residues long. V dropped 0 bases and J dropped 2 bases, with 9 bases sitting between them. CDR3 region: CATSRDAIDTDTQYF. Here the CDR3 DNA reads TGTGCCACCAGCAGAGATGCGATAGACACAGATACGCAGTATTTT.

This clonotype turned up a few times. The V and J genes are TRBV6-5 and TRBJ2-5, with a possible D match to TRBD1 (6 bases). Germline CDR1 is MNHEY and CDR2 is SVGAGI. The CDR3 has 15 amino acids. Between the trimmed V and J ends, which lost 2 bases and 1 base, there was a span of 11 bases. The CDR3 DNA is TGTGCCAGCAGTTACCAAACAGGGATCCAAGAGACCCAGTACTTC. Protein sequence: CASSYQTGIQETQYF.

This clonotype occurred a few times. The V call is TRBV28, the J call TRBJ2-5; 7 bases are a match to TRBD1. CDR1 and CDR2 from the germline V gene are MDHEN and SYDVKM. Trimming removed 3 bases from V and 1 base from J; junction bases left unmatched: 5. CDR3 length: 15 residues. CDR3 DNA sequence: TGTGCCAGCAGTTTTAGGGGACAGAGCCAAGAGACCCAGTACTTC. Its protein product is CASSFRGQSQETQYF.

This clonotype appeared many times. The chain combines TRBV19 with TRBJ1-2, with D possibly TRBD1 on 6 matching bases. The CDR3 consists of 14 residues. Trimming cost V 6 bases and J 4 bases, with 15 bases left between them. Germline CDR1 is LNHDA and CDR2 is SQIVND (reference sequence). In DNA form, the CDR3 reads TGTGCCAGTAGACCTCCTGGACAGCCCTATGGCTACACCTTC. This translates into CASRPPGQPYGYTF.

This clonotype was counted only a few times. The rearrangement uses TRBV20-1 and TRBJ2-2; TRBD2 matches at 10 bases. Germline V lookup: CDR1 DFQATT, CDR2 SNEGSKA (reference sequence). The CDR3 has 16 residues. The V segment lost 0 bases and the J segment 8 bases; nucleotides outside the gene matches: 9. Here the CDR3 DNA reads TGCAGTGCTAGAGATGGACTAGCGGCCAGTTTTGGGGAGCTGTTTTTT. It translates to CSARDGLAASFGELFF.

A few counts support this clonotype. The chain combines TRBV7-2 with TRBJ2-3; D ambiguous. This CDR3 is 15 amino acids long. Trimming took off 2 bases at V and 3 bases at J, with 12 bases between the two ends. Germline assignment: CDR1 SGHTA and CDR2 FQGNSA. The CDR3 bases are TGTGCCAGCAGCTTATCGTGGGTTTTGACAGATACGCAGTATTTT. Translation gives CASSLSWVLTDTQYF.

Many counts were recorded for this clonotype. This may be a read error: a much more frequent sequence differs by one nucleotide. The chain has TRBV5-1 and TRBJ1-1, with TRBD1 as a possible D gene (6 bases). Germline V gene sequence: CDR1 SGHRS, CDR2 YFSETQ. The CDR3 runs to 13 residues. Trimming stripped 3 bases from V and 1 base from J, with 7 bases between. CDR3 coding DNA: TGCGCCAGCAGCTGGACAGAGAACACTGAAGCTTTCTTT. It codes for CASSWTENTEAFF.

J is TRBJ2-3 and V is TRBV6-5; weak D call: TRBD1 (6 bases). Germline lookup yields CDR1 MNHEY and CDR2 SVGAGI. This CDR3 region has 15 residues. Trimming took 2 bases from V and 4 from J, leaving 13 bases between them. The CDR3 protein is CASSYRRAGADTQYF. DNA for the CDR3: TGTGCCAGCAGTTACCGCCGGGCAGGGGCAGATACGCAGTATTTT.

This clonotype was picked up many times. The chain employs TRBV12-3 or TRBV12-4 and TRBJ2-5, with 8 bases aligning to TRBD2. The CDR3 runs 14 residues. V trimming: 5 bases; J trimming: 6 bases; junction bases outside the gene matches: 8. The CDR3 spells CASSPSGSGKTQYF. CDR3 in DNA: TGTGCCAGCAGTCCCAGCGGGAGTGGGAAGACCCAGTACTTC.

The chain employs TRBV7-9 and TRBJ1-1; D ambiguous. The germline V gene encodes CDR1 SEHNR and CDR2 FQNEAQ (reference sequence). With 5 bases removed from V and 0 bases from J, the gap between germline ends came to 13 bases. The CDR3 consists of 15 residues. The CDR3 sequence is CASSLDGGLNTEAFF. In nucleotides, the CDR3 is TGTGCCAGCAGCCTGGACGGAGGACTGAACACTGAAGCTTTCTTT.

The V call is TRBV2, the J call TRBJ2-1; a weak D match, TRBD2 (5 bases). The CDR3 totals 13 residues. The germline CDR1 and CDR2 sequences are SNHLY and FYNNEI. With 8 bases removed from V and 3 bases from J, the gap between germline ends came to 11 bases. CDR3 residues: CASVEDHYNEQFF. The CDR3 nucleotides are TGTGCCAGCGTGGAGGATCACTACAATGAGCAGTTCTTC.

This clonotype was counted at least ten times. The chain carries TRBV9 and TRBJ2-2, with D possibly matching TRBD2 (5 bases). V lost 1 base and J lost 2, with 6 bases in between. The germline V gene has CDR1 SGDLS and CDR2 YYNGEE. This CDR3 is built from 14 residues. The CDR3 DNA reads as TGTGCCAGCAGCGTAAGCGGAAACACCGGGGAGCTGTTTTTT. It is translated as CASSVSGNTGELFF.

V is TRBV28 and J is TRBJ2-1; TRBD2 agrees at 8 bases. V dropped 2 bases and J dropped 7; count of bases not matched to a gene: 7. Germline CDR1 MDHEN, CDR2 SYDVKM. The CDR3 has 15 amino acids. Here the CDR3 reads CASSLGRGAANEQFF. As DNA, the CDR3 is TGTGCCAGCAGTTTAGGGCGGGGGGCAGCAAATGAGCAGTTCTTC.

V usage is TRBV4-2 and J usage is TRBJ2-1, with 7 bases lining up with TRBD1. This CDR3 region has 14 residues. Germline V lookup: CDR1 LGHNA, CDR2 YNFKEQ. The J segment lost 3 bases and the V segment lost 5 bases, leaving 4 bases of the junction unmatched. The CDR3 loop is CASSNDRDYNEQFF. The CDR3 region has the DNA TGTGCCAGCAGCAATGACAGGGACTACAATGAGCAGTTCTTC.

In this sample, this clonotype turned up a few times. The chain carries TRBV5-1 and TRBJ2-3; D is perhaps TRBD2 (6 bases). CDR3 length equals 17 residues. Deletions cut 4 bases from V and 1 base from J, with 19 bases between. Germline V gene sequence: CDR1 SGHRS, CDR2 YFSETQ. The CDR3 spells CASSEIGGWGGTDTQYF. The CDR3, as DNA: TGCGCCAGCAGCGAGATTGGAGGATGGGGGGGCACAGATACGCAGTATTTT.

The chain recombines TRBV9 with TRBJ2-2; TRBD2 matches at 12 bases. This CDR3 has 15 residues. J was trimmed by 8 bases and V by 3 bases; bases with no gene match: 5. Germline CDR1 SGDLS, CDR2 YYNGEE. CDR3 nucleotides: TGTGCCAGCAGCGAGACTAGCGGGAGTGGTGGGGAGCTGTTTTTT. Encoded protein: CASSETSGSGGELFF.